Listed here are 8 T cell receptor beta chains from one sample, sequenced in a study of T-cell memory formation after mild COVID-19. TCRdb called the 5' RACE reads again in MiXCR, with one record for every CDR3 protein. The table lists 310,000 or so distinct CDR3 sequences, approximately 15% of them singletons. The sequenced sample consisted of PBMCs or a T cell subset sorted from them (not recorded which). These receptors were obtained from a man aged 18 to 30 who had mild COVID-19 (a few samples of this study predate the infection). Cell type and time point are not known.

This clonotype was detected a few times. The chain combines TRBV7-2 with TRBJ1-6, with D tentatively TRBD1 (5 bases). The germline CDR1 and CDR2 sequences are SGHTA and FQGNSA. The CDR3 length is 16 residues. V was clipped by 1 base and J by 4 bases, with 11 bases between them. CDR3 sequence: CASSLGGISYNSPLHF. DNA of the CDR3: TGTGCCAGCAGCTTAGGGGGGATTAGTTATAATTCACCCCTCCACTTT.

Many counts were recorded for this clonotype. The genes are TRBV10-3 and TRBJ2-5; no clear D gene. This CDR3 is built from 13 residues. Germline V gene sequence: CDR1 ENHRY, CDR2 SYGVKD. V was pared by 3 bases and J by 2 bases, with 7 bases between. The CDR3 coding sequence is TGTGCCATCAGTGACGGCGGACAAGAGACCCAGTACTTC. Its translation is CAISDGGQETQYF.

CDR3 sequence (DNA): TGTGCCAGCAGCTCCCTTGGGAGGCAGGGAGGGCAGTACTTC. It specifies CASSSLGRQGGQYF. This chain joins TRBV7-9 and TRBJ2-7, with TRBD2 as a possible D gene (6 bases). From germline, CDR1 is SEHNR and CDR2 FQNEAQ (reference sequence). Trimming pared 4 bases from V and 9 bases from J, leaving 19 bases between. This CDR3 is built from 14 residues.

In its sample, this clonotype was seen a few times. The chain joins TRBV13 to TRBJ1-2, with TRBD1 matching over 8 bases. The germline gives CDR1 PRHDT, CDR2 FYEKMQ (reference sequence). The CDR3 has 15 residues. V lost 5 bases, J lost 4 bases, and 9 bases stayed unmatched. CDR3 protein: CASSRRTGMGYGYTF. CDR3 bases: TGTGCCAGCAGCCGGAGGACAGGGATGGGCTATGGCTACACCTTC.

This clonotype was picked up a small number of times. The rearrangement joins TRBV7-9 to TRBJ2-2; D remains ambiguous. The CDR3 totals 15 residues. V lost 6 bases and J 3 bases, leaving 14 bases between the germline ends. Germline V gene data show CDR1 as SEHNR and CDR2 as FQNEAQ (reference sequence). CDR3 loop: CASRLQDPYTGELFF. The CDR3 DNA follows: TGTGCCAGCAGGCTCCAGGACCCCTACACCGGGGAGCTGTTTTTT. Variable domain in full (rest from reference TRBV7-9 and TRBJ2-2): DTGVSQNPRHKITKRGQNVTFRCDPISEHNRLYWYRQTLGQGPEFLTYFQNEAQLEKSRLLSDRFSAERPKGSFSTLEIQRTEQGDSAMYLCASRLQDPYTGELFFGEGSRLTVL.

The gene calls are TRBV7-2 and TRBJ1-5, with D perhaps matching TRBD1 (6 bases). Germline values: CDR1 SGHTA, CDR2 FQGNSA. The V gene lost 5 bases and the J gene lost 2 bases, with 10 bases spanning the gap. This CDR3 comprises 14 residues. The CDR3 bases are TGTGCCAGCAGCCCAAGACAGGGCAATCAGCCCCAGCATTTT. Its translation is CASSPRQGNQPQHF.

This clonotype was picked up a small number of times. The junction shows a germline mismatch at one end, possibly a read error. The chain couples TRBV29-1 to TRBJ1-2, with 9 bases lining up with TRBD1. The germline gives CDR1 SQVTM, CDR2 ANQGSEA. This CDR3 has 11 amino acids. CDR3 loop: CSVSGQGSCAF. For the CDR3, the DNA is TGCAGCGTTTCCGGACAGGGGTCTTGTGCCTTC.

The chain carries TRBV3-1 and TRBJ2-7, with 11 bases aligning to TRBD2. The CDR3 contains 15 residues. Germline-derived CDR1 and CDR2 are LGHDT and YNNKEL (reference sequence). Trimming took 5 bases from V and 4 from J; bases not matched to a gene: 7. The CDR3: CASSSTSGRGYEQYF. CDR3 sequence (DNA): TGTGCCAGCAGCTCAACTAGCGGGAGAGGATACGAGCAGTACTTC.